Each of the 23 T cell receptor beta chains below was sequenced from the same sample in a study of vaccination and CD4 T cells after COVID-19. Sequencing of the DNA from cultured CD4+ T cells was carried out with the Oncomine TCR Beta short-read assay. MiXCR was run by TCRdb on the PCR reads, yielding one entry per CDR3 protein. The sample records 20,000 to 25,000 distinct CDR3 sequences, about 43% being singletons. Time point defined: late sampling 161 to 241 days after vaccination in a few convalescent patients. Treatment specified: approximately 11-day PBMC culture with coronavirus spike peptide pools or control peptides (ViraFEST assay). Antigen specificity for these receptors is unknown. The source material was CD4+ T cells from blood, cultured in vitro, sampled about 7 months after SARS-CoV-2 vaccination. These receptors were obtained from a human donor who had recovered from COVID-19.

This clonotype was observed a few times. V is TRBV11-2 and J is TRBJ2-5; no reliable D call. The CDR3 contains 15 residues. With 7 bases removed from V and 4 bases from J, the gap between germline ends came to 19 bases. Germline V CDR1 and CDR2: SGHAT, FQNNGV. The CDR3 DNA reads as TGTGCCAGCAACCCCTCGGGTCGAGGTGGAGAGACCCAGTACTTC. Translation gives CASNPSGRGGETQYF.

In its sample, this clonotype was seen a few times. The chain uses TRBV27 and TRBJ2-7; D possibly corresponds to TRBD2 (5 bases). The V end lost 5 bases, the J end lost 3 bases, and 14 bases lay between the germline ends. Per the germline V gene, CDR1 is MNHEY and CDR2 is SMNVEV (reference sequence). The CDR3 is made up of 14 amino acids. The CDR3 spells CASSRLTGNYEQYF. CDR3 coding DNA: TGTGCCAGCAGTCGGCTAACGGGAAACTACGAGCAGTACTTC.

This chain uses TRBV6-1 with TRBJ2-7; TRBD1 is a possible D gene (6 bases). The CDR3 contains 13 residues. The germline V gene encodes CDR1 MNHNS and CDR2 SASEGT. V lost 7 bases to trimming and J lost 2 bases, with 12 bases between them. In nucleotides, the CDR3 is TGTGCCAGCACTCGTGGACAGACCTACGAGCAGTACTTC. Protein product: CASTRGQTYEQYF.

This clonotype qualifies as medium-sized (0.01 to 0.1%). The CDR3 reads CSARDPGSTALNSPLHF. The CDR3 bases are TGCAGTGCTAGAGACCCCGGATCGACAGCCTTGAATTCACCCCTCCACTTT. The chain couples TRBV20-1 to TRBJ1-6; possibly TRBD1 for D (5 bases). The germline V and J ends were trimmed by 0 bases and 7 bases, with 19 bases remaining between them. The CDR3 covers 17 residues. The germline V gene encodes CDR1 DFQATT and CDR2 SNEGSKA (reference sequence).

The gene calls are TRBV7-2 and TRBJ2-1; D is possibly TRBD2 (6 bases). The germline V gene encodes CDR1 SGHTA and CDR2 FQGNSA. V was pared by 7 bases and J by 8 bases, with 18 bases between. The CDR3 loop spans 14 amino acids. The CDR3 nucleotides read TGTGCCAGCACTCTACTAGGAGGGAGCGATGAGCAGTTCTTC. Protein product: CASTLLGGSDEQFF. The full variable domain, with the rest looked up from reference TRBV7-2 and TRBJ2-1, is GAGVSQSPSNKVTEKGKDVELRCDPISGHTALYWYRQSLGQGLEFLIYFQGNSAPDKSGLPSDRFSAERTGGSVSTLTIQRTQQEDSAVYLCASTLLGGSDEQFFGPGTRLTVL.

The chain recombines TRBV6-2 or TRBV6-3 with TRBJ2-5; the match to TRBD2 covers 13 bases. V shed 4 bases, J shed 5 bases, and the junction held 10 bases outside the gene matches. CDR1 is MNHEY and CDR2 is SVGEGT in the germline V gene. This CDR3 has 17 residues. The CDR3, as DNA: TGTGCCAGCAGTTCGGGGGGACTAGCGGGATTTTTGGAGACCCAGTACTTC. It codes for CASSSGGLAGFLETQYF.

The chain is built from TRBV6-5 and TRBJ1-2, with 11 bases aligning to TRBD1. V lost 0 bases to trimming and J lost 5 bases; unmatched junction nucleotides: 5. The length of the CDR3 is 16 residues. In germline, CDR1 is MNHEY, CDR2 SVGAGI. CDR3 sequence: CASSYSRTGGGYGYTF. CDR3 DNA sequence: TGTGCCAGCAGTTACTCTCGGACAGGGGGCGGGTATGGCTACACCTTC.

This clonotype appeared a few times. The genes are TRBV20-1 and TRBJ2-5; TRBD1 might be the D (5 bases). There are 13 residues in the CDR3. Germline V gene sequence: CDR1 DFQATT, CDR2 SNEGSKA (reference sequence). V lost 4 bases, J lost 2 bases, and 11 bases lay in between. CDR3 in DNA: TGCAGTGCTATACAGGTGGCGCAAGAGACCCAGTACTTC. This sequence encodes CSAIQVAQETQYF.

This chain uses TRBV5-4 with TRBJ2-5; D assignment may be TRBD1 or TRBD2 (5 bases each). The CDR3 contains 14 residues. From germline, CDR1 is SGHNT and CDR2 YYREEE (reference sequence). Trimming took off 4 bases at V and 2 bases at J, with 12 bases between the two ends. The CDR3 nucleotides are TGTGCCAGCAGCGACGGGGCAGTACAAGAGACCCAGTACTTC. Its protein is CASSDGAVQETQYF. Variable domain in full (rest from reference TRBV5-4 and TRBJ2-5): ETGVTQSPTHLIKTRGQQVTLRCSSQSGHNTVSWYQQALGQGPQFIFQYYREEENGRGNFPPRFSGLQFPNYSSELNVNALELDDSALYLCASSDGAVQETQYFGPGTRLLVL.

This clonotype has a handful of counts. The chain combines TRBV7-2 with TRBJ2-7, with D unresolved. The CDR3 extends over 13 amino acids. CDR1 is SGHTA, CDR2 FQGNSA, per germline. V gave up 3 bases and J gave up 2 bases, with 8 bases separating them. The DNA for the CDR3 is TGTGCCAGCAGCTTGGGGATAACCTACGAGCAGTACTTC. Its translation is CASSLGITYEQYF.

This chain links TRBV7-2 with TRBJ1-3; no clear D gene. Germline CDR1 is SGHTA and CDR2 is FQGNSA. This CDR3 is built from 16 residues. V lost 0 bases to trimming and J lost 0 bases, with 9 bases between them. In DNA, the CDR3 is TGTGCCAGCAGCTTAGCGGCGGCCCACTCTGGAAACACCATATATTTT. This gives the protein CASSLAAAHSGNTIYF.

CDR3 in amino acids: CASSVVGSNEQFF. The CDR3 bases are TGTGCCAGCAGCGTAGTAGGGAGCAATGAGCAGTTCTTC. The chain combines TRBV9 with TRBJ2-1; D is perhaps TRBD2 (5 bases). The CDR3 sequence is 13 residues long. Trimming removed 0 bases from V and 6 bases from J, with 7 bases in between. Germline V CDR1 and CDR2: SGDLS, YYNGEE.

The rearrangement uses TRBV6-2 or TRBV6-3 and TRBJ1-1, with D perhaps matching TRBD1 (6 bases). Trimming took off 0 bases at V and 0 bases at J, with 11 bases between the two ends. Germline V gives CDR1 MNHEY, CDR2 SVGEGT. The CDR3 sequence is 16 residues long. CDR3 DNA: TGTGCCAGCAGTTACTCGACAGGAGACATGAACACTGAAGCTTTCTTT. As protein: CASSYSTGDMNTEAFF.

CDR3: CATSRDMDGYTF. As DNA, the CDR3 is TGTGCCACCAGCAGAGATATGGATGGCTACACCTTC. The rearrangement uses TRBV15 and TRBJ1-2; D is unclear. This CDR3 has 12 amino acids. The germline V and J ends were trimmed by 0 bases and 6 bases, with 5 bases remaining between them. Germline-derived CDR1 and CDR2 are LNHNV and YYDKDF (reference sequence).

This clonotype was observed a few times. This chain links TRBV15 with TRBJ2-7; TRBD2 matches 10 bases. The junction had 8 bases not matched to a gene; V was cut back by 4 bases and J by 5 bases. CDR1 and CDR2 from the germline V gene are LNHNV and YYDKDF (reference sequence). The CDR3 consists of 15 residues. The DNA for the CDR3 is TGTGCCACCAGCACAGCGGGGGGGCCCCTAAACGAGCAGTACTTC. This encodes CATSTAGGPLNEQYF.

This clonotype was observed a few times. The chain links TRBV7-6 to TRBJ2-1; 7 bases align to TRBD1. The germline V gene has CDR1 SGHVS and CDR2 FNYEAQ. There are 13 residues in the CDR3. V gave up 5 bases and J gave up 4 bases; unmatched junction bases: 2. The CDR3 sequence is CASSRGQYNEQFF. The CDR3 region has the DNA TGTGCCAGCAGCCGGGGACAGTACAATGAGCAGTTCTTC. Variable domain in full (rest from reference TRBV7-6 and TRBJ2-1): GAGVSQSPRYKVTKRGQDVALRCDPISGHVSLYWYRQALGQGPEFLTYFNYEAQQDKSGLPNDRFSAERPEGSISTLTIQRTEQRDSAMYRCASSRGQYNEQFFGPGTRLTVL.

This clonotype was seen a handful of times. This chain joins TRBV7-6 and TRBJ2-5; 9 bases are a match to TRBD2. CDR3 length: 14 residues. The J segment lost 5 bases and the V segment lost 4 bases, leaving 5 bases of the junction unmatched. CDR1 and CDR2 (germline): SGHVS, FNYEAQ. CDR3 residues: CASSSGLAWETQYF. For the CDR3, the DNA is TGTGCCAGCAGCTCGGGACTAGCCTGGGAGACCCAGTACTTC.

V usage is TRBV20-1 and J usage is TRBJ1-5; 10 bases are shared with TRBD1. CDR3 length: 16 amino acids. Germline V CDR1 and CDR2: DFQATT, SNEGSKA (reference sequence). V shed 6 bases and J 7 bases; nucleotides not matched to a gene: 15. The CDR3 protein is CSAVRRRTGGWQPQHF. For the CDR3, the DNA is TGCAGTGCCGTACGCCGCAGGACAGGGGGTTGGCAGCCCCAGCATTTT.

This clonotype has just a few counts. J is TRBJ1-1 and V is TRBV20-1; perhaps TRBD1 as D (5 bases). Trimming took 0 bases from V and 0 from J, leaving 8 bases between them. CDR1 is DFQATT, CDR2 SNEGSKA, per germline (reference sequence). The CDR3 is made up of 14 amino acids. CDR3 sequence reads: CSARDTTVNTEAFF. CDR3 sequence (DNA): TGCAGTGCTAGAGACACGACAGTGAACACTGAAGCTTTCTTT.

V gene TRBV7-3 combines with J gene TRBJ2-5; TRBD1 is a possible D gene (5 bases). The CDR3 covers 13 residues. In germline, CDR1 is SGHTA, CDR2 FQGTGA. Trimming cost V 0 bases and J 3 bases, with 5 bases left between them. CDR3: CASSLTREETQYF. CDR3 DNA: TGTGCCAGCAGCTTAACCAGGGAAGAGACCCAGTACTTC.

The rearrangement links TRBV7-2 to TRBJ2-5; 7 bases fit TRBD2. The CDR3 length is 14 residues. With 2 bases clipped from V and 6 bases from J, the junction kept 6 bases outside the gene matches. Per the germline V gene, CDR1 is SGHTA and CDR2 is FQGNSA. CDR3: CASSLTRGVQTQYF. CDR3 bases: TGTGCCAGCAGCTTAACTCGGGGGGTGCAGACCCAGTACTTC.

The V and J genes are TRBV20-1 and TRBJ1-2; 9 nucleotides match TRBD1. V was clipped by 0 bases and J by 4 bases; unmatched bases: 6. Germline loops: CDR1 DFQATT, CDR2 SNEGSKA (reference sequence). This CDR3 has 15 residues. CDR3: CSARDTGGRVYGYTF. DNA for the CDR3: TGCAGTGCTAGAGATACAGGGGGCAGGGTCTATGGCTACACCTTC.

The chain links TRBV20-1 to TRBJ1-1; D perhaps matches TRBD1 (6 bases). Germline V gene data show CDR1 as DFQATT and CDR2 as SNEGSKA (reference sequence). CDR3 length: 11 residues. Trimming stripped 5 bases from V and 8 bases from J, with 12 bases between. CDR3 DNA: TGCAGTGCTGGACAAGGGGGGGAAGCTTTCTTT. Its translation is CSAGQGGEAFF.